The 19 T cell receptor beta chains below all came from one sample that was sequenced in a study of T cells in Graves' hyperthyroidism and ophthalmopathy. RNA transcripts gave rise to amplified TCR beta CDR3 regions. The HTBI primer set served for first-round RT-PCR of the TCR CDR3. TCRdb independently ran MiXCR on the multiplex PCR reads; one entry per CDR3 protein. This table has over 150,000 distinct CDR3 sequences, approximately 15% appearing once. Sequencing was carried out using blood. These receptors came from a woman aged 50 to 60 with Graves' hyperthyroidism.

The table lists this clonotype with many counts. The rearrangement links TRBV7-9 to TRBJ2-5, with 9 positions matching TRBD2. The CDR3 covers 14 residues. V trimming: 3 bases; J trimming: 5 bases; junction bases outside the gene matches: 4. Germline values: CDR1 SEHNR, CDR2 FQNEAQ (reference sequence). The CDR3 region has the DNA TGTGCCAGCAGCTTTAGCGGGGGCGGGGAGACCCAGTACTTC. Translated, it gives CASSFSGGGETQYF.

Many counts were recorded for this clonotype. The chain combines TRBV18 with TRBJ1-4; unclear D gene. Trimming pared 1 base from V and 0 bases from J, leaving 9 bases between. Germline V gives CDR1 KGHSH, CDR2 LQKENI. This CDR3 is 16 amino acids long. CDR3 protein: CASSPQSLATNEKLFF. The CDR3 coding sequence is TGTGCCAGCTCACCACAATCCCTTGCAACTAATGAAAAACTGTTTTTT.

In this sample, this clonotype turned up many times. The rearrangement uses TRBV5-1 and TRBJ2-7, with D maybe TRBD2 (6 bases). CDR1 and CDR2 from the germline V gene are SGHRS and YFSETQ. The germline V and J ends were trimmed by 1 base and 7 bases, with 21 bases remaining between them. This CDR3 spans 16 amino acids. CDR3 DNA: TGCGCCAGCAGCTTGACCTCATCCGGCAGGGCGGGAGAGCAGTACTTC. It translates to CASSLTSSGRAGEQYF.

At least ten counts were recorded for this clonotype. This chain uses TRBV6-1 with TRBJ1-2; weak D call: TRBD1 (6 bases). CDR1 MNHNS and CDR2 SASEGT come from the germline V gene. The V end lost 6 bases, the J end lost 2 bases, and 13 bases lay between the germline ends. This CDR3 region has 14 residues. The CDR3 spells CASRPGAPNYGYTF. The DNA for the CDR3 is TGTGCCAGCAGACCAGGGGCCCCCAACTATGGCTACACCTTC.

At least ten counts were recorded for this clonotype. The chain combines TRBV28 with TRBJ2-7; 7 positions agree with TRBD1. The CDR3 loop spans 12 amino acids. Looked up from germline, CDR1 is MDHEN and CDR2 is SYDVKM. With V trimmed by 6 bases and J by 5 bases, 4 bases remained unmatched. CDR3 nucleotide sequence: TGTGCCAGCAGGACAGGGCGGGACGAGCAGTACTTC. Translated, it gives CASRTGRDEQYF.

This chain joins TRBV19 and TRBJ2-1; 9 bases are a match to TRBD2. CDR1 and CDR2 from the germline V gene are LNHDA and SQIVND (reference sequence). The CDR3 contains 15 residues. Unmatched junction bases numbered 2, after V lost 1 base and J lost 4 bases. The CDR3 bases are TGTGCCAGTAGTATAGGACTAGCGGCATACAATGAGCAGTTCTTC. It translates to CASSIGLAAYNEQFF.

Ten or more counts support this clonotype. This chain connects TRBV28 to TRBJ2-7; D is possibly TRBD2 (6 bases). There are 15 residues in the CDR3. Trimming left V 4 bases short and J 0 bases short, with 13 bases between. The germline V gene encodes CDR1 MDHEN and CDR2 SYDVKM. The CDR3 DNA sequence: TGTGCCAGCAGTTCCCCCTTGGGAGGCTCCTACGAGCAGTACTTC. This translates into CASSSPLGGSYEQYF.

This clonotype has at least ten counts. This sequence joins TRBV7-2 and TRBJ1-2, with D perhaps matching TRBD1 (6 bases). CDR3 length equals 15 residues. Germline loops: CDR1 SGHTA, CDR2 FQGNSA. V was cut by 1 base and J by 7 bases, with 16 bases left in between. This chain's CDR3 is CASSLVSLGASGYTF. The CDR3 nucleotides are TGTGCCAGCAGCTTAGTCTCTCTGGGGGCTAGTGGCTACACCTTC. The entire variable domain, with the rest obtained from reference TRBV7-2 and TRBJ1-2, is as follows: GAGVSQSPSNKVTEKGKDVELRCDPISGHTALYWYRQSLGQGLEFLIYFQGNSAPDKSGLPSDRFSAERTGGSVSTLTIQRTQQEDSAVYLCASSLVSLGASGYTFGSGTRLTVV.

This clonotype was observed many times. The gene calls are TRBV9 and TRBJ1-2; D is ambiguous. The CDR3 has 15 amino acids. V was clipped by 0 bases and J by 4 bases, with 13 bases between them. Germline CDR1 SGDLS, CDR2 YYNGEE. The DNA for the CDR3 is TGTGCCAGCAGCGTAGCGTCCGGAAACCTCTATGGCTACACCTTC. This codes for CASSVASGNLYGYTF.

This clonotype has a count of ten or more. V usage is TRBV19 and J usage is TRBJ2-2; no reliable D call. Trimming left V 5 bases short and J 6 bases short, with 10 bases between. This CDR3 comprises 13 residues. Germline V CDR1 and CDR2: LNHDA, SQIVND (reference sequence). CDR3 bases: TGTGCCAGTAGTCGAAAAGTCGCCGGGGAGCTGTTTTTT. It specifies CASSRKVAGELFF.

The sample holds many counts of this clonotype. The V and J genes are TRBV7-9 and TRBJ1-5; 8 positions match TRBD1. CDR3 length equals 16 residues. Germline lookup yields CDR1 SEHNR and CDR2 FQNEAQ (reference sequence). V trimming: 5 bases; J trimming: 2 bases; junction bases outside the gene matches: 8. The CDR3 reads CASSPPGQVGNQPQHF. The CDR3 region has the DNA TGTGCCAGCAGCCCCCCGGGACAGGTGGGCAATCAGCCCCAGCATTTT.

This clonotype appeared a few times. The chain has TRBV5-1 and TRBJ1-1, with a weak D call TRBD1 (6 bases). The CDR3 consists of 15 residues. The germline V gene encodes CDR1 SGHRS and CDR2 YFSETQ. V was cut by 0 bases and J by 0 bases, with 9 bases left in between. This chain's CDR3 is CASSLVWGLNTEAFF. The CDR3 region has the DNA TGCGCCAGCAGCTTGGTCTGGGGGCTGAACACTGAAGCTTTCTTT. Variable domain in full (rest from reference TRBV5-1 and TRBJ1-1): KAGVTQTPRYLIKTRGQQVTLSCSPISGHRSVSWYQQTPGQGLQFLFEYFSETQRNKGNFPGRFSGRQFSNSRSEMNVSTLELGDSALYLCASSLVWGLNTEAFFGQGTRLTVV.

The chain recombines TRBV27 with TRBJ1-2, with D possibly matching TRBD1 (5 bases). Trimming shortened V by 6 bases and J by 4 bases, and 12 bases separated the two germline ends. Germline CDR1 and CDR2: MNHEY and SMNVEV (reference sequence). The CDR3 spans 13 residues. The CDR3 sequence is CASRGREGYGYTF. Written as DNA, the CDR3 is TGTGCCAGCAGAGGCAGGGAAGGCTATGGCTACACCTTC.

The chain is built from TRBV6-9 and TRBJ2-6; possible D gene TRBD1, 6 bases. The length of the CDR3 is 16 residues. Germline V gives CDR1 MNHGY, CDR2 SVAAGI. Trimming stripped 5 bases from V and 2 bases from J, with 13 bases between. CDR3 sequence: CASSDSSGAGANVLTF. The CDR3 region has the DNA TGTGCCAGCAGTGACTCGTCAGGGGCTGGGGCCAACGTCCTGACTTTC.

The chain recombines TRBV20-1 with TRBJ2-3; a weak D match, TRBD2 (5 bases). Germline CDR1 DFQATT, CDR2 SNEGSKA (reference sequence). The CDR3 has 15 amino acids. V lost 3 bases to trimming and J lost 6 bases, with 19 bases between them. CDR3 in amino acids: CSASRTGGKTDTQYF. Written as DNA, the CDR3 is TGCAGTGCTAGTAGGACCGGAGGAAAAACGGATACGCAGTATTTT.

This clonotype was counted a few times. The genes are TRBV7-9 and TRBJ1-5; a weak D match, TRBD1 (6 bases). There are 16 residues in the CDR3. Per germline, CDR1 SEHNR and CDR2 FQNEAQ (reference sequence). V was trimmed by 4 bases and J by 0 bases, leaving 13 bases between them. CDR3 residues: CASSSGQPYSNQPQHF. CDR3 nucleotides: TGTGCCAGCAGCTCTGGACAGCCATATAGCAATCAGCCCCAGCATTTT.

This clonotype was picked up a small number of times. The chain has TRBV5-5 and TRBJ1-6; no clear D. With 0 bases removed from V and 9 bases from J, the gap between germline ends came to 4 bases. CDR1 and CDR2 from the germline V gene are SGHKS and YYEKEE (reference sequence). The CDR3 spans 12 residues. In nucleotides, the CDR3 is TGTGCCAGCAGCTTGGTGACTTCACCCCTCCACTTT. It encodes CASSLVTSPLHF.

This rearrangement joins TRBV12-3 or TRBV12-4 to TRBJ2-7, with D uncertain. V lost 5 bases and J lost 4, with 15 bases in between. CDR3 length: 14 amino acids. The CDR3 loop reads CASSPSSRVYEQYF. In DNA form, the CDR3 reads TGTGCCAGCAGTCCCAGCAGCAGAGTATACGAGCAGTACTTC.

This clonotype was counted at least ten times. The chain recombines TRBV19 with TRBJ2-2, with D possibly being TRBD2 (6 bases). Germline CDR1 is LNHDA and CDR2 is SQIVND (reference sequence). The V end lost 5 bases, the J end lost 2 bases, and 18 bases lay between the germline ends. The CDR3 runs 17 residues. The chain's CDR3 is CASSPLAVGGNTGELFF. The CDR3 nucleotides are TGTGCCAGTAGTCCCCTCGCGGTGGGGGGAAACACCGGGGAGCTGTTTTTT.